A selection of T cell receptor beta chains follows, all from one sample in a study of cytomegalovirus exposure and HLA in healthy donors. The assay was immunoSEQ multiplex PCR, and TCRdb's table has in-frame clones only and misses some. The sample holds approximately 260,000 clones; around 90% are singletons and the top ten take about 1.7%. The sample taken for sequencing was PBMCs. Receptor source: a girl aged 2 to 9 in good health and CMV-seronegative. CDR3s include the opening cysteine and the closing phenylalanine or tryptophan. The D gene is left open where the match is weak. Size tells how often a clone was seen (once, few, many) or the class of an expanded clone, and some rows leave it out.

CDR3 | DNA | D | V | size | J
CASSLVGYREATEAFF | TGTGCCAGCAGTTTAGTGGGTTACAGGGAAGCCACTGAAGCTTTCTTT | NA | TRBV27 | NA | TRBJ1-1
CASRLDRALSYEQYF | TGTGCCAGCAGATTGGACAGGGCACTCTCCTACGAGCAGTACTTC | TRBD1 | TRBV7-2 | NA | TRBJ2-7
CASSLDAVYGYTF | TGCGCCAGCAGCTTGGATGCAGTCTATGGCTACACCTTC | NA | TRBV5-1 | NA | TRBJ1-2
CASSMMADTGELFF | TGTGCCAGTAGTATGATGGCCGACACCGGGGAGCTGTTTTTT | NA | TRBV19 | NA | TRBJ2-2
CSARGAGEAFF | TGCAGTGCCCGGGGGGCCGGAGAGGCTTTCTTT | NA | TRBV20-1 | NA | TRBJ1-1
CASSPDSTYEQYF | TGCGCCAGCAGCCCGGACAGTACCTACGAGCAGTACTTC | NA | TRBV5-1 | once | TRBJ2-7
CSVGTGTSPGEQYF | TGCAGCGTTGGTACAGGGACGTCGCCAGGCGAGCAGTACTTC | NA | TRBV29-1 | NA | TRBJ2-7
CASSPYQDREHTEAFF | TGTGCCAGCAGTCCTTACCAGGACAGGGAGCACACTGAAGCTTTCTTT | TRBD1 | TRBV27 | NA | TRBJ1-1
CASSDTYEQYF | TGCGCCAGCAGTGACACCTACGAGCAGTACTTC | NA | TRBV10-2 | NA | TRBJ2-7
CASSQVPTQTYNEQFF | TGCGCCAGCAGCCAAGTTCCCACTCAAACCTACAATGAGCAGTTCTTC | NA | TRBV4-1 | NA | TRBJ2-1
CASSLYRGLAGGNEQFF | TGTGCCAGCAGCTTATATCGTGGACTAGCGGGAGGGAATGAGCAGTTCTTC | TRBD2 | TRBV7-2 | NA | TRBJ2-1
CASASVAVRTIQQFF | TGTGCCAGCGCGTCGGTAGCGGTAAGGACAATCCAGCAGTTCTTC | NA | TRBV6-1 | NA | TRBJ2-1
CASSLDHRRRGETQYF | TGTGCCAGCAGCTTAGACCACCGCCGGCGGGGGGAGACCCAGTACTTC | TRBD2 | TRBV11-2 | NA | TRBJ2-5
CASAGTGVGQPQHF | TGTGCCAGCGCCGGGACAGGGGTCGGTCAGCCCCAGCATTTT | TRBD1 | TRBV27 | NA | TRBJ1-5
CAWSVQGSLQPQHF | TGTGCCTGGAGTGTACAGGGTTCGCTCCAGCCCCAGCATTTT | NA | TRBV30 | NA | TRBJ1-5
CASSLVQGFGNTIYF | TGCGCCAGCAGCTTGGTCCAGGGCTTTGGAAACACCATATATTTT | NA | TRBV5-1 | few | TRBJ1-3
CASSSPSTALHF | TGTGCCAGCAGCTCACCTTCCACGGCCCTCCACTTT | NA | TRBV6-5 | NA | TRBJ1-6
CATSRDPTGVYTEAFF | TGTGCCACCAGCAGAGACCCGACAGGGGTGTACACTGAAGCTTTCTTT | TRBD1 | TRBV15 | NA | TRBJ1-1
CASSSRGKEGYTF | TGCGCCAGCAGTTCCAGGGGGAAAGAGGGCTACACCTTC | TRBD1 | TRBV10-2 | once | TRBJ1-2
CAWSVVGAAEAFF | TGTGCCTGGAGTGTGGTCGGTGCCGCGGAAGCTTTCTTT | NA | TRBV30 | NA | TRBJ1-1
CSVKDGEGYTF | TGCAGCGTCAAAGACGGGGAGGGCTACACCTTC | NA | TRBV29-1 | NA | TRBJ1-2
CASSRGIEETQYF | TGTGCCAGCAGCCGGGGGATAGAAGAGACCCAGTACTTC | NA | TRBV7-8 | few | TRBJ2-5
CASSAEGFLGTEAFF | TGTGCCAGCAGCGCCGAGGGATTTTTGGGCACTGAAGCTTTCTTT | NA | TRBV9 | NA | TRBJ1-1
CASSVTLAGGPEQYF | TGTGCCAGCAGTGTGACGCTAGCGGGAGGACCCGAGCAGTACTTC | TRBD2 | TRBV6-1 | NA | TRBJ2-7
CASSAIAGVIDTQYF | TGCGCCAGCAGCGCCATAGCGGGAGTGATAGATACGCAGTATTTT | TRBD2 | TRBV5-1 | few | TRBJ2-3
CASSLGDRVTEAFF | TGCGCCAGCAGCTTGGGGGACAGGGTCACTGAAGCTTTCTTT | TRBD1 | TRBV5-1 | NA | TRBJ1-1
CASSPPGGAGTQYF | TGTGCCAGCAGCCCCCCAGGGGGCGCAGGGACCCAGTACTTC | TRBD1 | TRBV5-5 | NA | TRBJ2-5
CASSEGGEDEKLFF | TGTGCCAGCAGCGAAGGGGGCGAGGATGAAAAACTGTTTTTT | TRBD1 | TRBV5-5 | NA | TRBJ1-4
CASSLMGYGEPQHF | TGTGCCAGCAGCTTAATGGGGTACGGGGAGCCCCAGCATTTT | NA | TRBV7-2 | NA | TRBJ1-5
CASSFRIAGYNEQFF | TGTGCCAGCAGCTTTCGAATAGCGGGGTACAATGAGCAGTTCTTC | TRBD2 | TRBV13 | NA | TRBJ2-1
CASIGPGKGTYEQYF | TGTGCCAGCATCGGGCCAGGGAAAGGTACCTACGAGCAGTACTTC | NA | TRBV28 | NA | TRBJ2-7
CASSWGSAGESYEQYF | TGTGCCAGCAGTTGGGGTTCGGCGGGGGAGTCCTACGAGCAGTACTTC | TRBD2 | TRBV28 | once | TRBJ2-7